The 26 T cell receptor beta chains listed next were all sequenced from one sample in a study of T cell responses to AZD1222 COVID-19 vaccine. TCRdb's copy holds only in-frame clones and misses some; the assay was immunoSEQ multiplex PCR. The table includes tens of thousands of clones, almost 90% detected once. Sequencing used peripheral blood, obtained 28 days after the second AZD1222 dose. The source of these receptors is an adult who received the AZD1222 COVID-19 vaccine.

The chain recombines TRBV2 with TRBJ2-7, with D unclear. Trimming removed 4 bases from V and 5 bases from J, with 12 bases in between. The CDR3 extends over 13 amino acids. Per germline, CDR1 SNHLY and CDR2 FYNNEI. Here the CDR3 DNA reads TGTGCCAGCAGTGTAAGGTCGCTGGACGAGCAGTACTTC. Its protein product is CASSVRSLDEQYF.

This clone was observed a single time. The V call is TRBV7-9, the J call TRBJ2-3; D is uncertain. Germline-derived CDR1 and CDR2 are SEHNR and FQNEAQ (reference sequence). V lost 5 bases and J lost 7, with 16 bases in between. CDR3 length: 14 amino acids. CDR3: CASSPSGGLNTQYF. The CDR3, as DNA: TGTGCCAGCAGCCCTTCGGGCGGATTGAATACGCAGTATTTT. Looking up the rest from reference TRBV7-9 and TRBJ2-3 gives the full variable domain: DTGVSQNPRHKITKRGQNVTFRCDPISEHNRLYWYRQTLGQGPEFLTYFQNEAQLEKSRLLSDRFSAERPKGSFSTLEIQRTEQGDSAMYLCASSPSGGLNTQYFGPGTRLTVL.

To note about this clone: Other DNA sequences of this sample code for an identical CDR3. The chain employs TRBV5-1 and TRBJ1-1, with D perhaps matching TRBD1 (6 bases). The CDR3 has 14 residues. Trimming shortened V by 1 base and J by 5 bases, and 12 bases separated the two germline ends. The germline V gene has CDR1 SGHRS and CDR2 YFSETQ. CDR3 amino acids: CASSLSGVGTEAFF. The DNA for the CDR3 is TGCGCCAGCAGCTTGTCAGGGGTAGGGACTGAAGCTTTCTTT.

This clone came up a few times. The chain links TRBV13 to TRBJ2-7, with D perhaps assigned TRBD1 or TRBD2 (6 bases each). The CDR3 runs to 15 residues. Trimming removed 6 bases from V and 1 base from J, with 16 bases in between. Germline lookup yields CDR1 PRHDT and CDR2 FYEKMQ (reference sequence). CDR3: CASSTYGGQSYEQYF. CDR3 DNA: TGTGCCAGCAGTACCTACGGGGGACAATCCTACGAGCAGTACTTC. The whole variable domain, remainder taken from reference TRBV13 and TRBJ2-7, is AAGVIQSPRHLIKEKRETATLKCYPIPRHDTVYWYQQGPGQDPQFLISFYEKMQSDKGSIPDRFSAQQFSDYHSELNMSSLELGDSALYFCASSTYGGQSYEQYFGPGTRLTVT.

CDR3 sequence (DNA): TGTGCCAGCAGTTACTCTTCCAGGAACACTGAAGCTTTCTTT. It specifies CASSYSSRNTEAFF. The chain employs TRBV6-5 and TRBJ1-1; D is uncertain. V lost 0 bases and J lost 1, with 6 bases in between. The CDR3 totals 14 residues. CDR1 MNHEY and CDR2 SVGAGI come from the germline V gene.

The chain carries TRBV9 and TRBJ1-3; TRBD1 aligns across 8 bases. V shed 4 bases and J 3 bases; nucleotides not matched to a gene: 6. The length of the CDR3 is 15 residues. The germline CDR1 and CDR2 sequences are SGDLS and YYNGEE. The CDR3 region is CASSPTGGYGNTIYF. CDR3 nucleotides: TGTGCCAGCAGCCCCACAGGGGGTTATGGAAACACCATATATTTT. Complete variable domain (other parts from reference TRBV9 and TRBJ1-3): DSGVTQTPKHLITATGQRVTLRCSPRSGDLSVYWYQQSLDQGLQFLIQYYNGEERAKGNILERFSAQQFPDLHSELNLSSLELGDSALYFCASSPTGGYGNTIYFGEGSWLTVV.

CDR3 residues: CASGLTGVTENEQYF. CDR3 in DNA: TGTGCCAGCGGTTTGACAGGGGTTACAGAGAACGAGCAGTACTTC. V gene TRBV7-9 combines with J gene TRBJ2-7, with 8 positions matching TRBD1. V lost 8 bases, J lost 5 bases, and 14 bases stayed unmatched. Germline CDR1 reads SEHNR; CDR2 reads FQNEAQ (reference sequence). This CDR3 comprises 15 residues.

This chain links TRBV24-1 with TRBJ1-5; possibly TRBD1 for D (5 bases). In germline, CDR1 is KGHDR, CDR2 SFDVKD. The CDR3 is 15 residues long. V was clipped by 2 bases and J by 0 bases, with 7 bases between them. Here the CDR3 reads CATSDSRVSNQPQHF. DNA of the CDR3: TGTGCCACCAGTGATTCCAGGGTTAGCAATCAGCCCCAGCATTTT.

The CDR3 DNA sequence: TGTGCCAGCAGCCCTATTCCGGGACACACCCAGCATTTT. This translates into CASSPIPGHTQHF. The chain recombines TRBV5-4 with TRBJ1-5, with D tentatively TRBD1 (6 bases). CDR3 length: 13 amino acids. V was trimmed by 4 bases and J by 11 bases, leaving 16 bases between them. Germline lookup yields CDR1 SGHNT and CDR2 YYREEE (reference sequence).

The rearrangement links TRBV12-3 or TRBV12-4 to TRBJ2-7; D unclear. This CDR3 spans 13 amino acids. With 6 bases removed from V and 3 bases from J, the gap between germline ends came to 12 bases. DNA of the CDR3: TGTGCCAGCAGCCTCCGAGCCGACTACGAGCAGTACTTC. It codes for CASSLRADYEQYF.

The genes are TRBV4-1 and TRBJ1-4; no firm D call. The CDR3 has 14 amino acids. Deletions cut 1 base from V and 5 bases from J, with 8 bases between. Germline V gene sequence: CDR1 MGHRA, CDR2 YSYEKL. CDR3 in amino acids: CASSQVVPNEKLFF. In nucleotides, the CDR3 is TGCGCCAGCAGCCAAGTAGTCCCAAATGAAAAACTGTTTTTT.

This chain uses TRBV30 with TRBJ1-1; D perhaps matches TRBD1 (5 bases). The length of the CDR3 is 11 residues. Per germline, CDR1 GTSNPN and CDR2 SVGIG (reference sequence). V gave up 4 bases and J gave up 5 bases, with 8 bases separating them. The CDR3 is CAWTGLTEAFF. The CDR3 coding sequence is TGTGCCTGGACAGGGTTGACTGAAGCTTTCTTT.

V is TRBV7-7 and J is TRBJ2-3, with D perhaps being TRBD1 or TRBD2 (5 bases each). CDR3 length: 14 amino acids. Trimming took 5 bases from V and 3 from J, leaving 12 bases between them. Germline V gene lookup returns CDR1 SSHAT and CDR2 FNYEAQ (reference sequence). The CDR3 DNA is TGTGCCAGCAGCCCTTCGGGGCGGACAGATACGCAGTATTTT. It codes for CASSPSGRTDTQYF.

The chain couples TRBV9 to TRBJ2-1; 15 nucleotides align to TRBD2. Trimming took 0 bases from V and 6 from J; bases not matched to a gene: 4. CDR3 length: 17 amino acids. Germline assignment: CDR1 SGDLS and CDR2 YYNGEE. The DNA for the CDR3 is TGTGCCAGCAGCGTAGGGACTAGCGGGGGGGCAGGCAATGAGCAGTTCTTC. Translated: CASSVGTSGGAGNEQFF.

J is TRBJ1-1 and V is TRBV4-3, with D perhaps matching TRBD1 (5 bases). CDR1 is LGHNA and CDR2 is YSLEER in the germline V gene. CDR3 length: 13 amino acids. Trimming stripped 1 base from V and 4 bases from J, with 7 bases between. CDR3 residues: CASSQGGITEAFF. CDR3 nucleotide sequence: TGCGCCAGCAGCCAAGGGGGGATCACTGAAGCTTTCTTT.

In DNA, the CDR3 is TGTGCCAGCAGTTACCCCCAGGGTGAAGCTTTCTTT. This gives the protein CASSYPQGEAFF. The chain joins TRBV6-2 or TRBV6-3 to TRBJ1-1, with a weak D call TRBD1 (5 bases). Trimming took off 2 bases at V and 7 bases at J, with 8 bases between the two ends. Germline CDR1 reads MNHEY; CDR2 reads SVGEGT. This CDR3 comprises 12 residues.

This clone showed up just a few times. This chain uses TRBV14 with TRBJ2-7, with TRBD2 matching 7 bases. Trimming at V came to 5 bases and at J to 1 base, leaving 8 bases not matched to a gene. Germline CDR1 reads SGHDN; CDR2 reads FVKESK. This CDR3 is 15 amino acids long. Here the CDR3 DNA reads TGTGCCAGCAGCTCCCTGCTGGGGGGGTCCTACGAGCAGTACTTC. Its translation: CASSSLLGGSYEQYF.

The chain uses TRBV30 and TRBJ1-6; D gene uncertain. Trimming cost V 4 bases and J 0 bases, with 10 bases left between them. This CDR3 spans 15 amino acids. Germline CDR1 reads GTSNPN; CDR2 reads SVGIG (reference sequence). CDR3 sequence reads: CAWTGLNSYNSPLHF. The CDR3, as DNA: TGTGCCTGGACAGGCTTAAACTCCTATAATTCACCCCTCCACTTT.

The chain combines TRBV6-5 with TRBJ1-3; 7 bases align to TRBD1. Per germline, CDR1 MNHEY and CDR2 SVGAGI. This CDR3 spans 13 amino acids. The V and J ends lost 5 bases and 4 bases, in that order; junction bases with no gene match: 2. CDR3 DNA: TGTGCCAGCAGTACAGGGGTCGGAAACACCATATATTTT. Its translation: CASSTGVGNTIYF.

V gene TRBV4-1 combines with J gene TRBJ2-1; the D is unclear. CDR1 and CDR2 (germline): MGHRA, YSYEKL. CDR3 length: 14 residues. V dropped 1 base and J dropped 6 bases, with 10 bases sitting between them. The CDR3 loop is CASSQVRSGNEQFF. In DNA, the CDR3 is TGCGCCAGCAGCCAAGTGCGGTCAGGCAATGAGCAGTTCTTC.

The chain employs TRBV30 and TRBJ1-6, with D perhaps TRBD1 (6 bases). CDR3 length: 14 residues. Germline CDR1 is GTSNPN and CDR2 is SVGIG (reference sequence). V lost 3 bases and J 4 bases, leaving 10 bases between the germline ends. The CDR3 sequence is CAWSPGQYNSPLHF. CDR3 in DNA: TGTGCCTGGAGCCCCGGACAGTATAATTCACCCCTCCACTTT. The full variable domain, rest sourced from reference TRBV30 and TRBJ1-6, is SQTIHQWPATLVQPVGSPLSLECTVEGTSNPNLYWYRQAAGRGLQLLFYSVGIGQISSEVPQNLSASRPQDRQFILSSKKLLLSDSGFYLCAWSPGQYNSPLHFGNGTRLTVT.

This CDR3 is CASSPGGAGEQYF. Written as DNA, the CDR3 is TGCGCCAGCAGCCCCGGGGGGGCTGGGGAGCAGTACTTC. The chain combines TRBV5-1 with TRBJ2-7; 8 nucleotides match TRBD2. CDR3 size: 13 residues. CDR1 is SGHRS and CDR2 is YFSETQ in the germline V gene. V lost 4 bases and J lost 7; bases outside the gene matches: 7.

The CDR3 sequence: CASSPPSGAYEQYF. The DNA for the CDR3 is TGTGCCAGCTCACCACCCTCCGGTGCCTACGAGCAGTACTTC. The chain employs TRBV18 and TRBJ2-7; D is unclear. V dropped 0 bases and J dropped 2 bases, with 8 bases sitting between them. The CDR3 has 14 amino acids. Germline CDR1 reads KGHSH; CDR2 reads LQKENI.

This CDR3 is CASSQEEGRGDEKLFF. The CDR3 DNA reads TGCGCCAGCAGCCAAGAGGAGGGGAGGGGTGATGAAAAACTGTTTTTT. The chain carries TRBV4-3 and TRBJ1-4, with D maybe TRBD1 (5 bases). Looked up from germline, CDR1 is LGHNA and CDR2 is YSLEER. This CDR3 has 16 residues. Trimming removed 0 bases at V and 6 bases at J, with 14 bases between.

The sample holds one count of this clone. The V call is TRBV5-8, the J call TRBJ1-5; 10 bases map to TRBD1. Germline CDR1 SGHTS, CDR2 YDEGEE. V lost 4 bases to trimming and J lost 4 bases; unmatched junction nucleotides: 2. The CDR3 spans 14 residues. DNA for the CDR3: TGTGCCAGCAGCACGGGACAGGGGAATCAGCCCCAGCATTTT. It is translated as CASSTGQGNQPQHF. Full variable domain (outside the CDR3, taken from reference TRBV5-8 and TRBJ1-5): EAGVTQSPTHLIKTRGQQATLRCSPISGHTSVYWYQQALGLGLQFLLWYDEGEERNRGNFPPRFSGRQFPNYSSELNVNALELEDSALYLCASSTGQGNQPQHFGDGTRLSIL.

The chain has TRBV18 and TRBJ2-2; perhaps TRBD1 as D (5 bases). The germline V gene encodes CDR1 KGHSH and CDR2 LQKENI. This CDR3 region has 15 residues. Trimming left V 2 bases short and J 1 base short, with 8 bases between. The CDR3 sequence is CASSPGAGNTGELFF. CDR3 bases: TGTGCCAGCTCACCAGGGGCAGGGAACACCGGGGAGCTGTTTTTT.